This TCR beta chain was sequenced in a study of technical replicates of blood from several donors (dated by TCRdb to about 2017). Based on the germline V gene (reference sequence), the CDR1 and CDR2 sequences are PRHDT and FYEKMQ. V is cut by 2 bases and J by 0 bases, and the space between the germline ends is 14 bases. The CDR3 measures 18 amino acids from cysteine to phenylalanine. Here the CDR3 DNA is all that survives: 54 bases in frame from base 1. Turning to this clone: Its antigen remains undetermined. Per-base qualities were not stored, and no clone one base away is much larger.

Library prep was done by the immunoSEQ multiplex PCR assay. TCRdb re-hosts the immuneACCESS table, in-frame sequences only. Its copies lack some clones; in the studies checked, an unresolved V gene accounts for under half of them, and the cause for the rest is not known. The sample has 50,000 or so clones on record, 92% of them singletons. The top ten clonotypes cover 3% to 4% of the sample. Material for sequencing was PBMCs. The chain is made from TRBV13 and TRBJ2-6; tentative D gene TRBD1, with 6 bases matching. This clonotype was obtained from a human donor in good health. Some clones in this sample may be carry-over from other donors' samples. The CDR3 here reads CASSLSRIQGSGANVLTF. The DNA is TGTGCCAGCAGCTTAAGCAGAATACAGGGCTCTGGGGCCAACGTCCTGACTTTC.